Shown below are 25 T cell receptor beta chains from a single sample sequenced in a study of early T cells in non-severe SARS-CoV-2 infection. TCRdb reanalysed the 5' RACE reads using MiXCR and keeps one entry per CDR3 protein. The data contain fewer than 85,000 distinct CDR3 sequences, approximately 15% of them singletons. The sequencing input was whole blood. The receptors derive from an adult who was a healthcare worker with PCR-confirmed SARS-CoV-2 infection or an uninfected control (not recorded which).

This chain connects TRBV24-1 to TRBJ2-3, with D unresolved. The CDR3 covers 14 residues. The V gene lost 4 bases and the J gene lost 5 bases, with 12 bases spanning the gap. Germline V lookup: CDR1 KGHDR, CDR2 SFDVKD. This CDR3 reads CATSEPLTGDTQYF. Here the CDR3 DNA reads TGTGCCACCAGTGAACCCCTAACCGGAGATACGCAGTATTTT.

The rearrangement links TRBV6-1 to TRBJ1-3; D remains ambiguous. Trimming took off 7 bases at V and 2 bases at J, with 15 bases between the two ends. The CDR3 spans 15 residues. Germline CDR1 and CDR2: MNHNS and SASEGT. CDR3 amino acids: CASTRMGGPGNTIYF. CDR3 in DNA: TGTGCCAGCACCCGAATGGGTGGCCCTGGAAACACCATATATTTT.

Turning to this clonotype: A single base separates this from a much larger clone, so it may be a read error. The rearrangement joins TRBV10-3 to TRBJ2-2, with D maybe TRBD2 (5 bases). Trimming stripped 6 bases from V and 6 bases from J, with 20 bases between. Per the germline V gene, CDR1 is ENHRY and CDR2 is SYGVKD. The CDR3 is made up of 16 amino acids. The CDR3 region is CAIRLDGLIGAGELFF. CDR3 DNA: TGTGCCATCAGATTGGACGGCCTCATCGGGGCCGGGGAGCTGTTTTTT.

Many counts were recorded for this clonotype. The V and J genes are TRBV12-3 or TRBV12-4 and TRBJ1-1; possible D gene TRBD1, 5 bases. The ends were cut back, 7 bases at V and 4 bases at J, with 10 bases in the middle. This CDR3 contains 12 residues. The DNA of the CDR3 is TGTGCCAGCACTTTCGGGGGCACTGAAGCTTTCTTT. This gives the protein CASTFGGTEAFF.

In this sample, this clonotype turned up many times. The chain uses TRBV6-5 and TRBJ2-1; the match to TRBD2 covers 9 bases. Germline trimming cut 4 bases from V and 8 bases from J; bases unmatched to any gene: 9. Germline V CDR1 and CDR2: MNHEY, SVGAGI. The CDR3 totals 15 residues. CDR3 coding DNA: TGTGCCAGCAGTTCCTCTGGCGGGGGGGCGTATGAGCAGTTCTTC. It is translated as CASSSSGGGAYEQFF.

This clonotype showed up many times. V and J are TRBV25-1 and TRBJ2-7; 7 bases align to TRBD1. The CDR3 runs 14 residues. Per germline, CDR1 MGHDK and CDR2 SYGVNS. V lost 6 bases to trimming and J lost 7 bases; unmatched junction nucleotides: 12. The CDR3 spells CASSPSDRNGEQYF. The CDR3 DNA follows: TGTGCCAGCAGCCCCTCGGACAGGAACGGGGAGCAGTACTTC.

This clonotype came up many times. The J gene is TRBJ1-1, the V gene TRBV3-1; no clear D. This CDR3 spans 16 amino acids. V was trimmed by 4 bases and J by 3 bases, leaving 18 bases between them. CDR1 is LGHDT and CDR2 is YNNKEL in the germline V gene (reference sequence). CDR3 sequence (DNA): TGTGCCAGCAGCCCCAAGGGAGCCTTTGGGGACACTGAAGCTTTCTTT. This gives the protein CASSPKGAFGDTEAFF.

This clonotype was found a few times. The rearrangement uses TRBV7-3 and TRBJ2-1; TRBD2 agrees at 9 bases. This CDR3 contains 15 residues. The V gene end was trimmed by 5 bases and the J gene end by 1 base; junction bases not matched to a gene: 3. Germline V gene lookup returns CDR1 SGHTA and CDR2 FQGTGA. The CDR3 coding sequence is TGTGCCAGCAGCCAGCTAGCGGGGTCCTACAATGAGCAGTTCTTC. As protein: CASSQLAGSYNEQFF.

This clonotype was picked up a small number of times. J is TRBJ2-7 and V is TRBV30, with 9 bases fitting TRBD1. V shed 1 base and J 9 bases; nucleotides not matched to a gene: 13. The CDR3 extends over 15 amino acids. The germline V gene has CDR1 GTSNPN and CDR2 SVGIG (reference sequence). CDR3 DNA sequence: TGTGCCTGGAGTGATTCGGGACAGGGAGAATGGGCGCAGTACTTC. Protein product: CAWSDSGQGEWAQYF.

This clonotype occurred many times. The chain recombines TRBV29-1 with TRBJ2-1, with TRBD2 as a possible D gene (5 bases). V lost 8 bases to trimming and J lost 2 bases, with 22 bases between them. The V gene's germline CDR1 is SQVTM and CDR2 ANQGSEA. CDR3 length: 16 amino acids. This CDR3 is CSSYGDSKRAYNEQFF. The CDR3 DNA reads TGCAGCTCTTACGGGGATTCCAAACGAGCCTACAATGAGCAGTTCTTC.

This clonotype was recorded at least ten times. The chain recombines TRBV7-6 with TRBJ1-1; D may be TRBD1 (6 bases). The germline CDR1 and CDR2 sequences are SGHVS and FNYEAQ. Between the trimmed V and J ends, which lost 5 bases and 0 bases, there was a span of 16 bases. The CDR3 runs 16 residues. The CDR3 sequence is CASSRSGGGLNTEAFF. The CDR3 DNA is TGTGCCAGCAGCCGTTCTGGGGGCGGACTGAACACTGAAGCTTTCTTT.

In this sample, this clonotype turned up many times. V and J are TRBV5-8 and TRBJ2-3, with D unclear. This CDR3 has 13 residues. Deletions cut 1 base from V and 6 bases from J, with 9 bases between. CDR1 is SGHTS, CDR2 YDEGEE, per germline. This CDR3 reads CASSLYVVDTQYF. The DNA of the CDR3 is TGTGCCAGCAGCTTGTACGTTGTGGATACGCAGTATTTT.

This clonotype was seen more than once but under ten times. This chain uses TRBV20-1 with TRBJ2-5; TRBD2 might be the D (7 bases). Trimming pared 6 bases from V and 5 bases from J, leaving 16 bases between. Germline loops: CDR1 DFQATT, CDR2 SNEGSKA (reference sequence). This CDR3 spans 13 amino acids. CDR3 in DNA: TGCAGTGCGGCGCGGGGGCCGGCGGAGACCCAGTACTTC. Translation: CSAARGPAETQYF.

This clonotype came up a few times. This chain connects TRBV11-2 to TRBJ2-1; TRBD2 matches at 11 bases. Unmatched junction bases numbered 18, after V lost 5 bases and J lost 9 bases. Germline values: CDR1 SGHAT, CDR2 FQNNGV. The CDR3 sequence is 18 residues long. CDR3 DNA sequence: TGTGCCAGCAGCCTCGAGTCCCTAGCGGGGGGAGTTTTCGGTGAGCAGTTCTTC. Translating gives CASSLESLAGGVFGEQFF.

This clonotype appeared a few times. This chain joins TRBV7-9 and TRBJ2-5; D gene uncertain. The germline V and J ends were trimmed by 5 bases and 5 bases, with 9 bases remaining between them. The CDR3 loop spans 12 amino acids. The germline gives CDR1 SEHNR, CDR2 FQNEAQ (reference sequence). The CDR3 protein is CASSAVGETQYF. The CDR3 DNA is TGTGCCAGCAGCGCCGTTGGGGAGACCCAGTACTTC.

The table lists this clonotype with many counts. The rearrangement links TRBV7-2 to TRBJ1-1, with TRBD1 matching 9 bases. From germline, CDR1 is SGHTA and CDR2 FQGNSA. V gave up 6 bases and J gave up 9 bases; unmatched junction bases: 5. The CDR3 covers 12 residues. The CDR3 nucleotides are TGTGCCAGCAGTCCTCACAGGGGGCAAGCTTTCTTT. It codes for CASSPHRGQAFF.

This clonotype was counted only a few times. The CDR3 DNA follows: TGCAGTGCTAGAGATGTGGGCCTGCGTGGCTACACCTTC. Protein product: CSARDVGLRGYTF. This sequence joins TRBV20-1 and TRBJ1-2; D is uncertain. V was shortened by 0 bases and J by 7 bases, with 12 bases between the two germline ends. The germline V gene encodes CDR1 DFQATT and CDR2 SNEGSKA (reference sequence). CDR3 length: 13 residues.

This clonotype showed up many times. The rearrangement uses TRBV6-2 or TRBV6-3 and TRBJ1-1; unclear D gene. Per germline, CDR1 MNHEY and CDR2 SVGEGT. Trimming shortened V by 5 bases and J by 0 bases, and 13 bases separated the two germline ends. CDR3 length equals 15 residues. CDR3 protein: CASSLLPAMNTEAFF. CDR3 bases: TGTGCCAGCAGTCTCCTTCCAGCGATGAACACTGAAGCTTTCTTT.

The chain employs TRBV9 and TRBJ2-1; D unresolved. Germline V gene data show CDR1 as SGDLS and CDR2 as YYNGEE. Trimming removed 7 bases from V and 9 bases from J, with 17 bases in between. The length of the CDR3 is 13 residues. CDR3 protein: CASRYSVSGEQFF. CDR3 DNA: TGTGCCAGCCGGTACTCGGTGTCGGGTGAGCAGTTCTTC.

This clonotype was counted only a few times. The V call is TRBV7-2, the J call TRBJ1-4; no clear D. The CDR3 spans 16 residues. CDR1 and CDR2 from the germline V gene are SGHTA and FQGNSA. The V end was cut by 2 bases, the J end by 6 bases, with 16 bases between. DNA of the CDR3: TGTGCCAGCAGCTTACGTAGGAGGGTTGTCGATGAAAAACTGTTTTTT. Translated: CASSLRRRVVDEKLFF. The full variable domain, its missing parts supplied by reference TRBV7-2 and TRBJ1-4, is GAGVSQSPSNKVTEKGKDVELRCDPISGHTALYWYRQSLGQGLEFLIYFQGNSAPDKSGLPSDRFSAERTGGSVSTLTIQRTQQEDSAVYLCASSLRRRVVDEKLFFGSGTQLSVL.

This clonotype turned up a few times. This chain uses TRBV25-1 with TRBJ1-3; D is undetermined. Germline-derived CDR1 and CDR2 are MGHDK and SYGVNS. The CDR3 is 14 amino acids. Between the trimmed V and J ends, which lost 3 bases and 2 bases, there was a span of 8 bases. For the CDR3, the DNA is TGTGCCAGCAGTGACATCGGGCCTGGAAACACCATATATTTT. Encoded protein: CASSDIGPGNTIYF.

CDR3 residues: CASSLDTGNTQYF. Here the CDR3 DNA reads TGTGCCAGCAGCTTGGATACAGGGAATACGCAGTATTTT. The chain joins TRBV5-6 to TRBJ2-3; tentatively, D is TRBD1 (6 bases). Germline V gene sequence: CDR1 SGHDT, CDR2 YYEEEE. Trimming pared 0 bases from V and 7 bases from J, leaving 9 bases between. There are 13 residues in the CDR3.

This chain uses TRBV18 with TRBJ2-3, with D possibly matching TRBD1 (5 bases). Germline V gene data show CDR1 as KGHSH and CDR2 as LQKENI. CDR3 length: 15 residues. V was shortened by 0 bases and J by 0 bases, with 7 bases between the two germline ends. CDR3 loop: CASSPPGLSTDTQYF. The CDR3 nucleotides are TGTGCCAGCTCACCACCGGGGCTTAGCACAGATACGCAGTATTTT.

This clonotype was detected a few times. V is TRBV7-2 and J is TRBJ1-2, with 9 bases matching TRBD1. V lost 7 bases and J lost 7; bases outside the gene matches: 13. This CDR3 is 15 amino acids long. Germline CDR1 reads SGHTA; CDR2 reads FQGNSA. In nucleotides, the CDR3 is TGTGCCAGCATCGTATACCCGGGACAGGGATTTGGCTACACCTTC. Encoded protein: CASIVYPGQGFGYTF.

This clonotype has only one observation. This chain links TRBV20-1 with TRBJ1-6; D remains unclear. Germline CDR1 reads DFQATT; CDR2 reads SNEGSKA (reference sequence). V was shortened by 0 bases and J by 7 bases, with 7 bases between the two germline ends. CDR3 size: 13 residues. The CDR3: CSARDSENSPLHF. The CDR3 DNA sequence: TGCAGTGCTAGAGATAGTGAGAATTCACCCCTCCACTTT.